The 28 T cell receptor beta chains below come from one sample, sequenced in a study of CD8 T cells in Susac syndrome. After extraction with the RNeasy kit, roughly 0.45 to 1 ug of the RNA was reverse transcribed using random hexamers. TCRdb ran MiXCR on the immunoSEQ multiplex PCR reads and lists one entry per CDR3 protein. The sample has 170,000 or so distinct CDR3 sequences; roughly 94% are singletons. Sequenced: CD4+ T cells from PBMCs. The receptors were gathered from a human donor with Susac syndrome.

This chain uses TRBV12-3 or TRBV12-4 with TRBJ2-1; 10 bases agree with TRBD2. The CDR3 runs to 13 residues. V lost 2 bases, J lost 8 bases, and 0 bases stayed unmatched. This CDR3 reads CASSLLAGDEQFF. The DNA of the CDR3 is TGTGCCAGCAGTTTACTAGCGGGGGATGAGCAGTTCTTC.

The CDR3 reads CAWSVPNYGYTF. The CDR3 bases are TGTGCCTGGAGTGTACCCAACTATGGCTACACCTTC. The rearrangement links TRBV30 to TRBJ1-2; D unclear. Trimming took 0 bases from V and 2 from J, leaving 4 bases between them. Germline lookup yields CDR1 GTSNPN and CDR2 SVGIG (reference sequence). This CDR3 has 12 amino acids.

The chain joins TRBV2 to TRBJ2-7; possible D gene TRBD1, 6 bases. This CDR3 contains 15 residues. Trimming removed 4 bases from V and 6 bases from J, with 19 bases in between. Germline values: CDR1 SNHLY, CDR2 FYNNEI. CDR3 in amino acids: CASSAQGYQGSEQYF. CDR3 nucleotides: TGTGCCAGCAGTGCCCAAGGGTATCAGGGGAGCGAGCAGTACTTC.

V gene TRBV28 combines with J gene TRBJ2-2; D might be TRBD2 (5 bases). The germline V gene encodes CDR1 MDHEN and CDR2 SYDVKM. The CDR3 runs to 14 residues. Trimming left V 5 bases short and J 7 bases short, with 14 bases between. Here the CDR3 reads CASSREGYRGELFF. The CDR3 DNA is TGTGCCAGCAGTAGAGAGGGATATCGCGGGGAGCTGTTTTTT.

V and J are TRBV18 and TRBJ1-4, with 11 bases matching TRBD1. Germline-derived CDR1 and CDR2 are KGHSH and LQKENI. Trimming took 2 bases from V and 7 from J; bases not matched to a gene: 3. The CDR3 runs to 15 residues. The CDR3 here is CASSPAGTGGEKLFF. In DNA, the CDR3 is TGTGCCAGCTCACCAGCCGGGACAGGGGGTGAAAAACTGTTTTTT.

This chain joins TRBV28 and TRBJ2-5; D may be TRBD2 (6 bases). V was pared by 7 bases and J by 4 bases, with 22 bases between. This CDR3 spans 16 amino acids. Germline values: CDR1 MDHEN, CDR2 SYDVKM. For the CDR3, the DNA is TGTGCCAGCACGCAATCCGTTGGACTACTTCGAGAGACCCAGTACTTC. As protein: CASTQSVGLLRETQYF.

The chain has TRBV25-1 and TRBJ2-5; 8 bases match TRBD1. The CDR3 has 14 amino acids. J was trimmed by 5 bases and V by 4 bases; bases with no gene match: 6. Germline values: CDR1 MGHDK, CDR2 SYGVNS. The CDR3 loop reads CASSVPTGAETQYF. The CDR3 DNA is TGTGCCAGCAGTGTCCCGACAGGGGCCGAGACCCAGTACTTC.

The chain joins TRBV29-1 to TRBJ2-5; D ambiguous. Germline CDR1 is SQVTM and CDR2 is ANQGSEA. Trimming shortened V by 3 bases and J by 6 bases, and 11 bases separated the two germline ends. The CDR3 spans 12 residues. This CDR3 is CSVEVVGKTQYF. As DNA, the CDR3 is TGCAGCGTTGAGGTAGTCGGAAAGACCCAGTACTTC.

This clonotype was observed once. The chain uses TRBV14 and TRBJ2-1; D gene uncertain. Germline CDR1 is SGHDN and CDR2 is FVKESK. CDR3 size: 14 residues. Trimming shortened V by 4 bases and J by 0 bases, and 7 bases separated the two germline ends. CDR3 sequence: CASSLRLSYNEQFF. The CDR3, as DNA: TGTGCCAGCAGCCTACGACTCTCCTACAATGAGCAGTTCTTC.

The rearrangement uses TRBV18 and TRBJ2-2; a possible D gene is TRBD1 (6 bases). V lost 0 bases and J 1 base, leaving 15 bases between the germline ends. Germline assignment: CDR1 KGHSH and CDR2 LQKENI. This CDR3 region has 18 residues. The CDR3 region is CASSPPRSGARNTGELFF. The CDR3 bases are TGTGCCAGCTCACCACCGAGGTCAGGGGCCAGGAACACCGGGGAGCTGTTTTTT.

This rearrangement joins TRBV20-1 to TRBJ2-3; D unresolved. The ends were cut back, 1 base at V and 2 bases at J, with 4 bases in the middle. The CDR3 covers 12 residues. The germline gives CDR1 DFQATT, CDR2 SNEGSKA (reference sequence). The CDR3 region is CSARVTTDTQYF. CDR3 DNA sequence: TGCAGTGCTAGAGTGACCACAGATACGCAGTATTTT.

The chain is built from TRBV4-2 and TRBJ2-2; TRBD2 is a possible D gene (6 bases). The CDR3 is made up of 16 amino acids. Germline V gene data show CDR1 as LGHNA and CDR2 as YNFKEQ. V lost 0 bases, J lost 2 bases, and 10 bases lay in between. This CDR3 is CASSQEQGLNTGELFF. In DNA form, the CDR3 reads TGTGCCAGCAGCCAAGAACAAGGACTAAACACCGGGGAGCTGTTTTTT.

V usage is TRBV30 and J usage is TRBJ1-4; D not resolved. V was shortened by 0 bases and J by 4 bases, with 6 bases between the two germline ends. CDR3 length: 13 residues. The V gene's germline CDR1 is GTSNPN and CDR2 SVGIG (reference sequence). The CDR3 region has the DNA TGTGCCTGGAGTGTGCAGGTTAATGAAAAACTGTTTTTT. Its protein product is CAWSVQVNEKLFF.

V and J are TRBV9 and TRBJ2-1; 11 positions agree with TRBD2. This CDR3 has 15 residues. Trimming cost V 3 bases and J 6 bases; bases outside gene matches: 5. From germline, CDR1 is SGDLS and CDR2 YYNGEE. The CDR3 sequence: CASSDRLAGSNEQFF. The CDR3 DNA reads TGTGCCAGCAGCGACAGACTAGCGGGGTCCAATGAGCAGTTCTTC.

This chain's CDR3 is CASSQEGQRETQYF. The CDR3 DNA is TGCGCCAGCAGCCAAGAAGGTCAAAGGGAGACCCAGTACTTC. The chain joins TRBV4-3 to TRBJ2-5; D uncertain. CDR1 and CDR2 (germline): LGHNA, YSLEER. The CDR3 totals 14 residues. Trimming took 0 bases from V and 5 from J, leaving 10 bases between them.

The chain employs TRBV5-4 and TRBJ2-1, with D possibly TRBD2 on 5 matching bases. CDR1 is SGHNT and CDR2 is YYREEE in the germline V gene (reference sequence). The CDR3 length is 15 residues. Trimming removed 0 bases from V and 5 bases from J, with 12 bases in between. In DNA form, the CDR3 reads TGTGCCAGCAGCTTGGTAGGGCGGGCAAACAATGAGCAGTTCTTC. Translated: CASSLVGRANNEQFF. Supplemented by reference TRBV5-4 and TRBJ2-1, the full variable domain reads ETGVTQSPTHLIKTRGQQVTLRCSSQSGHNTVSWYQQALGQGPQFIFQYYREEENGRGNFPPRFSGLQFPNYSSELNVNALELDDSALYLCASSLVGRANNEQFFGPGTRLTVL.

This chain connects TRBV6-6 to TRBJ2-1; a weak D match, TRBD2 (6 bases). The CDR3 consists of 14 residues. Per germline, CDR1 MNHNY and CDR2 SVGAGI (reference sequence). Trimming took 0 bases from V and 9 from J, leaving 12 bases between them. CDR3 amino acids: CASSYSKLALEQFF. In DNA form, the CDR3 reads TGTGCCAGCAGTTACTCGAAACTAGCTCTTGAGCAGTTCTTC.

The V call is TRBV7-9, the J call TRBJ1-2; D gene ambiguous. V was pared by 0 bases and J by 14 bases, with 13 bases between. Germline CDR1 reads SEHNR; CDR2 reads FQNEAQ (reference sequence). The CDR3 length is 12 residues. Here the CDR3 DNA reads TGTGCCAGCAGCTTAGCTGGCGAGTCGGGGACCTTC. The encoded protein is CASSLAGESGTF.

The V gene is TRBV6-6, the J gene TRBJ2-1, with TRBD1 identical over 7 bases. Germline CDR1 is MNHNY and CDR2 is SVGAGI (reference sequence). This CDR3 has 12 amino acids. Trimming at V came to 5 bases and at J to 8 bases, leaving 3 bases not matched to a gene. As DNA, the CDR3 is TGTGCCAGCAGTCCTACAGGGGATGAGCAGTTCTTC. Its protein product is CASSPTGDEQFF.

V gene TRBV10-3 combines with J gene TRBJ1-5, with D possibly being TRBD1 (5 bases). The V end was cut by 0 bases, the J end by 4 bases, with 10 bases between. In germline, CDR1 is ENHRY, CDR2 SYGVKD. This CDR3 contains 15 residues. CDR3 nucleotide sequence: TGTGCCATCAGTGAGTCGTCGGGGGAAAATCAGCCCCAGCATTTT. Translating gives CAISESSGENQPQHF.

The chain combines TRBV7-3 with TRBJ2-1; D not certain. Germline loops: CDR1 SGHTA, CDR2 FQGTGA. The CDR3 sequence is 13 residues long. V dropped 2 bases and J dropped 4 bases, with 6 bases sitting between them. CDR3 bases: TGTGCCAGCAGCTTACAGGTTTACAATGAGCAGTTCTTC. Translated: CASSLQVYNEQFF.

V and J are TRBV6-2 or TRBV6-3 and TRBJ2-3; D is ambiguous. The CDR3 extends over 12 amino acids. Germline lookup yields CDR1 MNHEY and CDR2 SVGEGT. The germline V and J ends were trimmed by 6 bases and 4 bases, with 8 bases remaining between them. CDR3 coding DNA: TGTGCCAGCAGCCGGACCGCAGATACGCAGTATTTT. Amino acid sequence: CASSRTADTQYF.

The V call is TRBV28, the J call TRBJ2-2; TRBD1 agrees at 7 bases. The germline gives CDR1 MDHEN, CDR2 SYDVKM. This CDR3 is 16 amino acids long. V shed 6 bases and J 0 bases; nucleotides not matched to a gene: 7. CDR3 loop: CASSLTGAPNTGELFF. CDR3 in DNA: TGTGCCAGCAGCCTCACAGGGGCCCCGAACACCGGGGAGCTGTTTTTT.

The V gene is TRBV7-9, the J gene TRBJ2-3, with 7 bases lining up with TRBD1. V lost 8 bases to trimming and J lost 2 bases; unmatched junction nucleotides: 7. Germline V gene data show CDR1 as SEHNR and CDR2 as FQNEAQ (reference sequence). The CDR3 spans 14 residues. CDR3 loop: CASRRQGDTDTQYF. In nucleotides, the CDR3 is TGTGCCAGCCGGAGGCAGGGGGACACAGATACGCAGTATTTT.

The CDR3 coding sequence is TGTGCCAGCAGCACATTGGACTCCCAAGAGACCCAGTACTTC. Encoded protein: CASSTLDSQETQYF. The chain combines TRBV5-6 with TRBJ2-5, with a weak D call TRBD2 (5 bases). Trimming took 4 bases from V and 1 from J, leaving 11 bases between them. There are 14 residues in the CDR3. Germline V gene data show CDR1 as SGHDT and CDR2 as YYEEEE.

The DNA of the CDR3 is TGTGCCAGCACCCAAGACATACAGGGGTTCCACAATGAGCAGTTCTTC. Its translation is CASTQDIQGFHNEQFF. V is TRBV7-2 and J is TRBJ2-1; 7 bases are shared with TRBD1. Trimming took 7 bases from V and 5 from J; bases not matched to a gene: 14. CDR3 length: 16 amino acids. Per the germline V gene, CDR1 is SGHTA and CDR2 is FQGNSA.

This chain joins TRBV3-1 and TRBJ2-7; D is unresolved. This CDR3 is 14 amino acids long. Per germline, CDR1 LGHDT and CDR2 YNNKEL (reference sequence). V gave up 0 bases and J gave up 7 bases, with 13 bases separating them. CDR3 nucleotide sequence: TGTGCCAGCAGCCAAGATCTGCTGGGGTGGGAGCAGTACTTC. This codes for CASSQDLLGWEQYF.

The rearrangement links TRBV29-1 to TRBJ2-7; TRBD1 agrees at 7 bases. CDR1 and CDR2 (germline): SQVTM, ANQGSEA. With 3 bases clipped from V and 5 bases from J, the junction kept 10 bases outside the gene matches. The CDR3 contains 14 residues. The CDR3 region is CSVEWAGGTDEQYF. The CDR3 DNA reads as TGCAGCGTTGAGTGGGCAGGGGGAACTGACGAGCAGTACTTC.